The T cell receptor beta chain described here comes from a study of shared clonotypes between healthy human individuals. Note on this clone: What it binds is not known.

Libraries were prepared by immunoSEQ multiplex PCR; TCRdb keeps only in-frame clonotypes and omits some of them. The sample yields 2 million to 2.5 million clones, 95% seen once. Study-wide points: Clonotype sharing among donors was thought likely to change with sequencing depth. Naive subsets typically showed greater estimated richness than memory subsets. Around 4.9% of naive CD4 clonotypes were shared across several donors.

Germline CDR1 SGHNT, CDR2 YYREEE (reference sequence). This CDR3 contains 12 residues. V was trimmed by 2 bases and J by 3 bases, leaving 4 bases between them. The sequenced material came from naive CD4+ T cells sorted from blood. The subset: CD45RA+ positively selected. The V and J genes are TRBV5-4 and TRBJ2-3; D call uncertain. This sequence was found in a man younger than 35 in good health. CDR3 protein: CASSFTTDTQYF. The DNA of the CDR3 is TGTGCCAGCAGCTTTACGACAGATACGCAGTATTTT.